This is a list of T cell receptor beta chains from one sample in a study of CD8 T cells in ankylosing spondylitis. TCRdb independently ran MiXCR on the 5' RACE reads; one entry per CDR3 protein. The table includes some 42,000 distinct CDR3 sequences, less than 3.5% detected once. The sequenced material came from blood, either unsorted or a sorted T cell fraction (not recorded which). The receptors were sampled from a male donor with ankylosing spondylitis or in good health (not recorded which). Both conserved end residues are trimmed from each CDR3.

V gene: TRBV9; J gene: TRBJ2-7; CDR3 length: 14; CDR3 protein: ASSTMTSGAAYEQY
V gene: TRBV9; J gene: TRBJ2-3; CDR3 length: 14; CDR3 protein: ASSVTGQGSKDTQY
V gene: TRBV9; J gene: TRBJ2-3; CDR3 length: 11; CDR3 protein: ASSAGGADTQY
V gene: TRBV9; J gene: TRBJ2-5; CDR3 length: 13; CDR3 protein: ASSVSPRDEETQY
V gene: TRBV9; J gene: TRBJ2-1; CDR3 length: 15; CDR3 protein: ASSVDSWSDSYNEQF
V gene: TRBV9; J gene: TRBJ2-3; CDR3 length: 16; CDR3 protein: ASSVSSGRAVRTDTQY
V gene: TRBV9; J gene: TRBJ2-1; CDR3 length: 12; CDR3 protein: ASSVSNFANEQF
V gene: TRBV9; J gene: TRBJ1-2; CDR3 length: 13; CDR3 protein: ASSVDAGISYGYT
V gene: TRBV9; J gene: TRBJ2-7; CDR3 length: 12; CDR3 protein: ASSVDMAAYEQY
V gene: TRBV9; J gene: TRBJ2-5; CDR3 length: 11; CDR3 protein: ASSVYSAETQY
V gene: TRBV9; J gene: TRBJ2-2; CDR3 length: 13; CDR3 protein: ASSVGGQSPGELF
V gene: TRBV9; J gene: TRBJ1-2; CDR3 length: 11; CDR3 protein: ASSVEEGNGYT
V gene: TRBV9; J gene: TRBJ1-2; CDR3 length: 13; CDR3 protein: ASSVAGLPNYGYT
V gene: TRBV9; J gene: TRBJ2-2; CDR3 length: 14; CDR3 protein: ASSGWTGVNTGELF
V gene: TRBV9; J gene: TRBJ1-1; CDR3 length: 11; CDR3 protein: ASSVGRTTEAF
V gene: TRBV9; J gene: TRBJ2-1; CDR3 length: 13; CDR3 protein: ASSVAGQGVDEQF
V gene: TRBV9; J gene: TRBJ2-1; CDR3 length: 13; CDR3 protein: ASSTGQNFYNEQF
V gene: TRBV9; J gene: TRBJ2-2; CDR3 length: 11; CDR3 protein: ASSPRNAGELF
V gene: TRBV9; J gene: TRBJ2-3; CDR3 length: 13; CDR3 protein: ASTVGGQVTDTQY
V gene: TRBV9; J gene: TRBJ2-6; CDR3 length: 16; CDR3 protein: ASSPATGARSGANVLT
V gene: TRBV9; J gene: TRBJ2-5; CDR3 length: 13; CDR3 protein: ASSAGTGGQETQY
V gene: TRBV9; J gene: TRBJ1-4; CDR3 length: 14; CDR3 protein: ASTRTGLATNEKLF
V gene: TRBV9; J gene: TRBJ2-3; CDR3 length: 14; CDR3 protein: ASSPRGSGGTDTQY
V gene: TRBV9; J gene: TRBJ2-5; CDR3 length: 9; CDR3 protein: ASTSGKTQY
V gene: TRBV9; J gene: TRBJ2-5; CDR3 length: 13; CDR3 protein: ASSTLAGGTETQY
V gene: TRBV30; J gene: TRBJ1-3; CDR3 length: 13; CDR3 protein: AWILPKASGNTIY
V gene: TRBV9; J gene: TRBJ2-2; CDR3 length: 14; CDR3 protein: ASSVSRGGYTGELF
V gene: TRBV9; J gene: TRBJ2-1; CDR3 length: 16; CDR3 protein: ASSSRLNRLDSYNEQF
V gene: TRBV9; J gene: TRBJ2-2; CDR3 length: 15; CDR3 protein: ASSVSLLVQGTGELF
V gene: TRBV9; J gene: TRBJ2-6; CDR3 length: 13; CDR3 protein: ASSGPKRGANVLT
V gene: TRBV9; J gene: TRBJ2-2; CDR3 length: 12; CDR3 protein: ASSFSGSLGELF
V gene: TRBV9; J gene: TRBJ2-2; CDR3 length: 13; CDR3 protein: ASREAAVGTGELF
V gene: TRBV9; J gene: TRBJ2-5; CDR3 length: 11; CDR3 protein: ASSGQGQETQY
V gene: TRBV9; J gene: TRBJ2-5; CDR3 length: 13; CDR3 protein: ASSVGPGEQETQY
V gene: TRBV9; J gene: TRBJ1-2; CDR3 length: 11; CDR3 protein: ASSPTGRYGYT
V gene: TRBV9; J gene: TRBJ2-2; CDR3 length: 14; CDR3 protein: ASSVGGGRNTGELF
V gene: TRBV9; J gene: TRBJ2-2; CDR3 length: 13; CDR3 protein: ASSPGTVSTGELF
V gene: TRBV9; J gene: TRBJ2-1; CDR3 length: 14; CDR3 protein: ASRPTGASSYNEQF
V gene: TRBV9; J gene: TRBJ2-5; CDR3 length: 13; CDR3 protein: ASSAGGLAIETQY
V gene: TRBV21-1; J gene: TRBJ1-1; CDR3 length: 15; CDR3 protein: ASSKEGRRAPNTEAF
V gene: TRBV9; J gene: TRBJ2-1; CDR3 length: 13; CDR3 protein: ASSVGTQTYNEQF
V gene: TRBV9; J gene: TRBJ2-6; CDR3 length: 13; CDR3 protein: ASSQIGLGANVLT
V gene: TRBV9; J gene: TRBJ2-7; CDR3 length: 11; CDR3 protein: ASSVGTSNEQY
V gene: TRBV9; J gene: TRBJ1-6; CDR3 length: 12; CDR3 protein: ASSIGPKDSPLH
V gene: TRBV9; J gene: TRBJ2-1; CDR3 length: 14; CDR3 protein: ASSSSGTGGFNEQF
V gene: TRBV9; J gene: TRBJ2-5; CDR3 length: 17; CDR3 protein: ASSAWEGTSGPYQETQY
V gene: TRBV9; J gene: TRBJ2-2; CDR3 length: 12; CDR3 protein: ASSDNLVTGELF
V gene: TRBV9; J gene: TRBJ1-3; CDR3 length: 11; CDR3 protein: ASSVPAGNTIY